This T cell receptor (beta chain) was sequenced in a study of regulatory T cells in long-lasting Graves disease. This CDR3 has 14 residues. The germline gives CDR1 MDHEN, CDR2 SYDVKM. Trimming left V 2 bases short and J 8 bases short, with 15 bases between. According to the study, TCR beta libraries were built with iRepertoire HTBI primers and CDR3-region Arm-PCR. Via MiXCR, TCRdb re-called the multiplex PCR reads, giving one row per CDR3 protein. The sample includes over 500,000 distinct CDR3 sequences, around 17% of them seen just once. This sample's time point: newly diagnosed GD, antithyroid drugs for less than 3 months. PBMC RNA was the source of the TCR library. A further study also used this sample, focusing on T cells in Graves' hyperthyroidism and ophthalmopathy.

This chain joins TRBV28 and TRBJ1-2; perhaps TRBD1 as D (6 bases). This TCR was recovered from a woman aged 25 to 39 with Graves disease. Sequencing used peripheral blood mononuclear cells (PBMCs), obtained at new diagnosis, from a patient treated with antithyroid drugs. The CDR3 DNA sequence: TGTGCCAGCAGTTTAGGTACAGGGAGGCGAGGCTACACCTTC. It codes for CASSLGTGRRGYTF.